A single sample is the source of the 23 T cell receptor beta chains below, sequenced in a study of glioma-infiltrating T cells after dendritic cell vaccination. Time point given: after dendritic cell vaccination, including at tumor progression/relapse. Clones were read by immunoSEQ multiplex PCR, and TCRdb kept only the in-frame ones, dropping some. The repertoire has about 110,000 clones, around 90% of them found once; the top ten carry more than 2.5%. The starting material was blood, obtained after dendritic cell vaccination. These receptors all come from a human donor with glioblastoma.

This CDR3 reads CASTRGQGGGYTF. CDR3 bases: TGTGCCAGCACGAGAGGACAGGGCGGCGGCTACACCTTC. The chain couples TRBV7-8 to TRBJ1-2, with 8 bases lining up with TRBD1. Germline CDR1 SGHVS, CDR2 FQNEAQ. This CDR3 is built from 13 residues. Unmatched junction bases numbered 9, after V lost 7 bases and J lost 8 bases.

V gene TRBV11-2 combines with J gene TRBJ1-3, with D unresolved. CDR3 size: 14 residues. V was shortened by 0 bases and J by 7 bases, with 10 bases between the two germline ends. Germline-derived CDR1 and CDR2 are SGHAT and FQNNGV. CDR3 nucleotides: TGTGCCAGCAGCTTAGAAGCCAATCGGAACACCATATATTTT. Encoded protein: CASSLEANRNTIYF.

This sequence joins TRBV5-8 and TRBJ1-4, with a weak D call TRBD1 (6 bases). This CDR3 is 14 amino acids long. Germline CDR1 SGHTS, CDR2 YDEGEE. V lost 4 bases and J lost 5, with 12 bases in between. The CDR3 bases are TGTGCCAGCAGCCCAAGGGGGGGAAATGAAAAACTGTTTTTT. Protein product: CASSPRGGNEKLFF.

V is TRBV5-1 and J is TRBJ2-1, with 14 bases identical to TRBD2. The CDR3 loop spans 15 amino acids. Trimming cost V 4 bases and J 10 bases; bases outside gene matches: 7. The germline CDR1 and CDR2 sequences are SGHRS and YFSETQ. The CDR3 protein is CASSPGTSGRGEQFF. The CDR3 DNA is TGCGCCAGCAGCCCGGGGACTAGCGGGAGAGGGGAGCAGTTCTTC.

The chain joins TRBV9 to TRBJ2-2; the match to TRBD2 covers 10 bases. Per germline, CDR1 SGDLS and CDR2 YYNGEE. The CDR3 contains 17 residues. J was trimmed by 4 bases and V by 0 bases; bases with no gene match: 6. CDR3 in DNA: TGTGCCAGCAGCGTAGGCCTAGCGGGAGTGCCCACCGGGGAGCTGTTTTTT. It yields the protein CASSVGLAGVPTGELFF. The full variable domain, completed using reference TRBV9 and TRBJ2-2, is DSGVTQTPKHLITATGQRVTLRCSPRSGDLSVYWYQQSLDQGLQFLIQYYNGEERAKGNILERFSAQQFPDLHSELNLSSLELGDSALYFCASSVGLAGVPTGELFFGEGSRLTVL.

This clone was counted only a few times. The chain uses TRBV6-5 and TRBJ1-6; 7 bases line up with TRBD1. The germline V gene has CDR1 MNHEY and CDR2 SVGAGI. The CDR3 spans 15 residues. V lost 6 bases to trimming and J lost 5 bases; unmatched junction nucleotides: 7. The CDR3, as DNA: TGTGCCAGCAGCTCCGGGACAGACAATAATTCACCCCTCCACTTT. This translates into CASSSGTDNNSPLHF.

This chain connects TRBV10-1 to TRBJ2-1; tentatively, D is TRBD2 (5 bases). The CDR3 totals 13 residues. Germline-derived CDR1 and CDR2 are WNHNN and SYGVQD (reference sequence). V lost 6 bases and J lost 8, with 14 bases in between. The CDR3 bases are TGCGCCAGCAGGGAGGACGGGATGCATGAGCAGTTCTTC. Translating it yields CASREDGMHEQFF.

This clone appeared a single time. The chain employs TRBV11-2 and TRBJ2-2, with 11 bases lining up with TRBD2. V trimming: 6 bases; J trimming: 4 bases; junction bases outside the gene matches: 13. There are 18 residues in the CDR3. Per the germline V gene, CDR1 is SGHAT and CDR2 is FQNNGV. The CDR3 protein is CASRERIAGGPVTGELFF. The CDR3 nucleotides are TGTGCCAGCAGGGAGAGGATAGCGGGGGGGCCGGTCACCGGGGAGCTGTTTTTT.

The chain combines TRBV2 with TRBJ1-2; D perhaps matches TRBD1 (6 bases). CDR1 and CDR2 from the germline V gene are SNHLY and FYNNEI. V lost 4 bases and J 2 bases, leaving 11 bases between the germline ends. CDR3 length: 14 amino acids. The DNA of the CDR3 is TGTGCCAGCAGTGTACAGGGCGACAACTATGGCTACACCTTC. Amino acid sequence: CASSVQGDNYGYTF.

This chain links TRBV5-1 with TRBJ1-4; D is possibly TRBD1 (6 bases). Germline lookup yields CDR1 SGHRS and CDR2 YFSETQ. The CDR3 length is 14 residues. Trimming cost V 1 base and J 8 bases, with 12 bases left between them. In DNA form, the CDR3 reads TGCGCCAGCAGCTTGAGGCAGGGGAGCGAAAAACTGTTTTTT. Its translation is CASSLRQGSEKLFF. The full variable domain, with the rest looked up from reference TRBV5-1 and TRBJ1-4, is KAGVTQTPRYLIKTRGQQVTLSCSPISGHRSVSWYQQTPGQGLQFLFEYFSETQRNKGNFPGRFSGRQFSNSRSEMNVSTLELGDSALYLCASSLRQGSEKLFFGSGTQLSVL.

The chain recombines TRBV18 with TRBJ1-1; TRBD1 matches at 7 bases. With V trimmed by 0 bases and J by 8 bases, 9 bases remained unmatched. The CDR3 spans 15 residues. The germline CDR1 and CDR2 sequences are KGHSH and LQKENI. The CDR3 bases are TGTGCCAGCTCACCACCGGGACAGCCCTGGGGGGAAGCTTTCTTT. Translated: CASSPPGQPWGEAFF. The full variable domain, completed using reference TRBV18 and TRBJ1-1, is NAGVMQNPRHLVRRRGQEARLRCSPMKGHSHVYWYRQLPEEGLKFMVYLQKENIIDESGMPKERFSAEFPKEGPSILRIQQVVRGDSAAYFCASSPPGQPWGEAFFGQGTRLTVV.

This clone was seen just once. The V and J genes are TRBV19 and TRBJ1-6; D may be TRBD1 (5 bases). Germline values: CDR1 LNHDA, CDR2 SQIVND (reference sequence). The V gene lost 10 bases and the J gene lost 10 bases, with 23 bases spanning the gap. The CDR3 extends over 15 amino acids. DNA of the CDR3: TGTGCCACCCACGACCGGGGGGGATCGGGATCACCCCTCCACTTT. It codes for CATHDRGGSGSPLHF.

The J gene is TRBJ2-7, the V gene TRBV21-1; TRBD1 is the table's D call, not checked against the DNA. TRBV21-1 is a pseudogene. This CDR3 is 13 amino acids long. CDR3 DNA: TGTGCCAGCAGCAAAGAGGGGTTCAACGAGCAGTACTTC. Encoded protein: CASSKEGFNEQYF.

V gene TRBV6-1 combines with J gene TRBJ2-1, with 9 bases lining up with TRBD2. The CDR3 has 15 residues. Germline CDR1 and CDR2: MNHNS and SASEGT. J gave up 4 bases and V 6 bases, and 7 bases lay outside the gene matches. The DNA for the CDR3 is TGTGCCAGCAGACCAGCGGGGGGATCATACAATGAGCAGTTCTTC. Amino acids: CASRPAGGSYNEQFF.

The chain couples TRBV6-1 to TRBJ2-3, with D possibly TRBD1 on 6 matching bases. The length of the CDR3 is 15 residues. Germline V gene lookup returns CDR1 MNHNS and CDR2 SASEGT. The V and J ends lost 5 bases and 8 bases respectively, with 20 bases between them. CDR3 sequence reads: CASSLQEQGNGTQYF. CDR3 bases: TGTGCCAGCAGTCTCCAAGAACAGGGAAACGGTACGCAGTATTTT.

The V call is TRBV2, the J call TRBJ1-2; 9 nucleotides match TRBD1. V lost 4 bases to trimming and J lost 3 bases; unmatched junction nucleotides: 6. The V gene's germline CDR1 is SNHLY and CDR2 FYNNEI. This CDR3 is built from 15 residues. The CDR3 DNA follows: TGTGCCAGCAGTGTTCGGGGACAGGGTCACTATGGCTACACCTTC. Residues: CASSVRGQGHYGYTF. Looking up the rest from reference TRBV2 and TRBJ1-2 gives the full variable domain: EPEVTQTPSHQVTQMGQEVILRCVPISNHLYFYWYRQILGQKVEFLVSFYNNEISEKSEIFDDQFSVERPDGSNFTLKIRSTKLEDSAMYFCASSVRGQGHYGYTFGSGTRLTVV.

CDR3: CASSYGDIATEAFF. DNA of the CDR3: TGTGCCAGCAGCTACGGGGACATCGCCACTGAAGCTTTCTTT. The rearrangement links TRBV7-2 to TRBJ1-1, with D possibly being TRBD1 (6 bases). The CDR3 is made up of 14 amino acids. From germline, CDR1 is SGHTA and CDR2 FQGNSA. Trimming pared 4 bases from V and 4 bases from J, leaving 13 bases between.

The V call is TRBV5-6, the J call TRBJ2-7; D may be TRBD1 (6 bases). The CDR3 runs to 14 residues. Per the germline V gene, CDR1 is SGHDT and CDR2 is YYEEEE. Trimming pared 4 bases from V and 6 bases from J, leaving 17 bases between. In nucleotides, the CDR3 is TGTGCCAGCAGCCCACGGACAGTTGGGGGCGAGCAGTACTTC. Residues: CASSPRTVGGEQYF.

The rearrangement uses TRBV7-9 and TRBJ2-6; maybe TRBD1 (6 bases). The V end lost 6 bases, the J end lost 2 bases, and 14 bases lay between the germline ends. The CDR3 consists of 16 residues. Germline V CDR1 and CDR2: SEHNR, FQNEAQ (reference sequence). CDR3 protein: CASRTPGAAGANVLTF. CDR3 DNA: TGTGCCAGCAGAACCCCAGGGGCCGCTGGGGCCAACGTCCTGACTTTC. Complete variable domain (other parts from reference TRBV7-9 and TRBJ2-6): DTGVSQNPRHKITKRGQNVTFRCDPISEHNRLYWYRQTLGQGPEFLTYFQNEAQLEKSRLLSDRFSAERPKGSFSTLEIQRTEQGDSAMYLCASRTPGAAGANVLTFGAGSRLTVL.

The CDR3 region has the DNA TGTGCCAGCAGCTTATCCAGCACAGGGCCTACAGCTAACACCATATATTTT. It yields the protein CASSLSSTGPTANTIYF. The chain carries TRBV7-6 and TRBJ1-3; possibly TRBD1 for D (6 bases). Trimming removed 2 bases at V and 7 bases at J, with 21 bases between. The CDR3 spans 17 residues. Germline CDR1 is SGHVS and CDR2 is FNYEAQ.

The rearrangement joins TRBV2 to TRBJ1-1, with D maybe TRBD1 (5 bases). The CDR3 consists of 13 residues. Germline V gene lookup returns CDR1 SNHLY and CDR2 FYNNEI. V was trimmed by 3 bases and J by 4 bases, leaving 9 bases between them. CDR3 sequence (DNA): TGTGCCAGCAGTGAGGGGCTGGGCACTGAAGCTTTCTTT. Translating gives CASSEGLGTEAFF.

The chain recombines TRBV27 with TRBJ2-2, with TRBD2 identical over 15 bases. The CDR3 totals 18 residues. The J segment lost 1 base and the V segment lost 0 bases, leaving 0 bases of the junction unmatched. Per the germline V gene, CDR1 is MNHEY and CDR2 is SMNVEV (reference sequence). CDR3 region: CASSLSGLAGGNTGELFF. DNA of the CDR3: TGTGCCAGCAGTTTATCGGGACTAGCGGGAGGGAACACCGGGGAGCTGTTTTTT.

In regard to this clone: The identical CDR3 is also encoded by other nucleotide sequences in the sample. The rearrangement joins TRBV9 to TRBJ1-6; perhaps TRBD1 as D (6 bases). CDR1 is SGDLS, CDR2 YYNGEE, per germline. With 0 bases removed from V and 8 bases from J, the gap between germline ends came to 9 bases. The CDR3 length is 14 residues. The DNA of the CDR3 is TGTGCCAGCAGCGTAGGGCAGGGGTATTCACCCCTCCACTTT. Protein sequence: CASSVGQGYSPLHF.